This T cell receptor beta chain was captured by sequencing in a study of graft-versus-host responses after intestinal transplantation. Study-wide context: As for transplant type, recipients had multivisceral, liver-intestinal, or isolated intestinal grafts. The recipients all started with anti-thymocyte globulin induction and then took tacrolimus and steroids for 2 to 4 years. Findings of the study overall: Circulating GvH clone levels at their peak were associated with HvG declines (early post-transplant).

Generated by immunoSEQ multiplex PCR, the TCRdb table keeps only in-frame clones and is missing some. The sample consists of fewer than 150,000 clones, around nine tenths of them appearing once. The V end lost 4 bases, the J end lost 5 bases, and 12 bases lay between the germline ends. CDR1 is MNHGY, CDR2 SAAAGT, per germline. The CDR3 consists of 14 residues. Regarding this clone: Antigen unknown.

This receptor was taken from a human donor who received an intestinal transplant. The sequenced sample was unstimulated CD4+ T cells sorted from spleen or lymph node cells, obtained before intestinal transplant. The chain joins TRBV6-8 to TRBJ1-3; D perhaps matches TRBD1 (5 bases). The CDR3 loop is CASSLGPPRNTIYF. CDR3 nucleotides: TGTGCCAGCAGTTTGGGGCCCCCTAGAAACACCATATATTTT.